This TCR beta chain was recorded in a study of blood T cell repertoires in COVID-19. The overall study: Sites across the United States, Italy and Spain contributed samples from acute and convalescent COVID-19.

Sequenced by immunoSEQ multiplex PCR; TCRdb stores in-frame clones only, minus some. This table holds about 230,000 clones, nearly 85% found once. Patients of the Seattle cohort, enrolled during active infection, were followed longitudinally. Looked up from germline, CDR1 is MDHEN and CDR2 is SYDVKM. Trimming took off 6 bases at V and 0 bases at J, with 12 bases between the two ends. The CDR3 covers 14 residues. The TCR was taken from a woman in her twenties or thirties with COVID-19, enrolled during active disease. Material for sequencing was peripheral blood. The V call is TRBV28, the J call TRBJ2-7, with a weak D call TRBD1 (6 bases). CDR3 loop: CASRDSRSSYEQYF. The CDR3 DNA reads as TGTGCCAGCAGGGACAGTAGAAGCTCCTACGAGCAGTACTTC.